This T cell receptor (beta chain) emerged from a study of blood T cell repertoires in COVID-19 (dated by TCRdb to about 2020). Looking at the study overall: Collaborator samples came from the United States, Italy and Spain and covered acute and convalescent phases of COVID-19. Where available, HLA class I and class II types were obtained from metadata supplied by the sample provider rather than from assay-based typing. Sample metadata almost always included a de-identified subject ID, COVID-19 status, age in years and sex. The prospective study material was composed of cDNA or gDNA derived from T cells, B-cell-depleted T cells, or PBMCs. The samples were drawn from two sources: the first 160 participants of the ongoing ImmuneRACE study, and 950 to 1,500 subjects contributed by 6 global collaborators. The repertoires were released in a freely available public database intended as a resource for research on the immune response to SARS-CoV-2. Deeply sampled blood TCRbeta repertoires from subjects exposed to, actively infected with, or recovered from COVID-19 were included in the dataset. Results and caveats for the whole study, not just this receptor: How much clinical and demographic metadata was included differed by source and by participant, and the metadata was provided uncurated.

Details on this clone: Its antigen is currently not known. No much larger clone exists at a distance of one base, and base qualities are not known.

Its CDR3 holds 14 amino acids, cysteine through phenylalanine. Only CDR3 DNA remains: 42 bases, in frame from the first base. Based on the germline V gene, the CDR1 and CDR2 sequences are SGHRS and YFSETQ. Relative to germline, V is 4 bases shorter and J is 4 bases shorter, with 13 bases between their ends. Collaborating institutions collected whole blood in K2EDTA tubes following their own protocols. For TCRbeta analysis, collaborator samples were shipped as frozen whole blood, as isolated PBMCs, or as DNA extracted from either sample type. The immunoSEQ Assay, a bias-controlled multiplex PCR, was used to amplify TCRbeta CDR3 regions from genomic DNA. Processing in the source paper ran as follows. The number of nucleated cells in each sample was estimated from the amplification of reference gene primers within the assay. Sequence reads were collapsed and filtered to measure the absolute abundance of every unique TCRbeta CDR3 rearrangement. For each sample, productive Simpson clonality was calculated as the square root of Simpson's diversity index across productive rearrangements. TCRdb took over this immuneACCESS table, retaining in-frame rearrangements with V and J assigned. Such tables are incomplete; in checked studies, under half of the missing clones stem from an unresolved V gene, and the remainder is unexplained. V and J calls and clone size are copied from that table; D and trimming were computed from the DNA. The sample table holds nearly 110,000 clones, of which 71% were seen once. The top ten constitute approximately 0.9% of the sample.

The sample comprised peripheral blood. The chain couples TRBV5-1 to TRBJ2-3; too little of a D gene remains to name it. This receptor was taken from a human donor with acute or convalescent COVID-19. The donor label of this sample is uncertain. The DNA reads TGCGCCAGCAGCGCCCCCAATGCAGCAGATACGCAGTATTTT. This translates into CASSAPNAADTQYF.